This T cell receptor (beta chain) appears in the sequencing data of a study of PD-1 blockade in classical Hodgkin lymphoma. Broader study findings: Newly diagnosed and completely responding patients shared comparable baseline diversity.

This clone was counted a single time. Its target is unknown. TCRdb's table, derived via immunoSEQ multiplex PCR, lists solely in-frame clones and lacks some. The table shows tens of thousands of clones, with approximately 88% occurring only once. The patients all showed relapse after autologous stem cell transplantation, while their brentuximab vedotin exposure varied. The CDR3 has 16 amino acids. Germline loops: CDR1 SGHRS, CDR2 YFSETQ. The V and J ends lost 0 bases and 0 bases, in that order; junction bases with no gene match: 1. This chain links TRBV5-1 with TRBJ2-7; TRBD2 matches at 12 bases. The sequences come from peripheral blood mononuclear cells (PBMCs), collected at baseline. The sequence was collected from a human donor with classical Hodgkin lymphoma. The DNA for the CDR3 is TGCGCCAGCAGCTTGGGACTAGCGGGAGACTCCTACGAGCAGTACTTC. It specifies CASSLGLAGDSYEQYF.